A selection of T cell receptor beta chains follows, all from one sample in a study of identical twins. TCRdb ran MiXCR on the 5' RACE reads and lists one entry per CDR3 protein. The table has hundreds of thousands of distinct CDR3 sequences, less than 7% seen once. Sequenced sample: naive T cells sorted from blood. The receptors stem from a man younger than 35 in good health. Each CDR3 is given with its conserved first and last residue. Each record gives: CDR3 DNA, CDR3 protein, V gene, D gene, J gene, clone size. The D gene is left open where the match is weak. Expanded clones are given a class, and other clones once, few, many or no size at all.

TGTGCCAGCACCCGGACAGGGGGAACCAAAAACATTCAGTACTTC,CASTRTGGTKNIQYF,TRBV2,TRBD1,TRBJ2-4,few
TGCGCCACAGGGGAGGGGGCCGAGCAGTACTTC,CATGEGAEQYF,TRBV5-1,-,TRBJ2-7,-
TGCAGCGTTGTCCACATCTCCGAGCAGTACTTC,CSVVHISEQYF,TRBV29-1,-,TRBJ2-7,many
TGTGCCAGCAGCTTGGGGACAGGGATCTACAATGAGCAGTTCTTC,CASSLGTGIYNEQFF,TRBV7-6,TRBD1,TRBJ2-1,-
TGTGCCAGCAGCTTCCAGGGACAGGGTAATCAGCCCCAGCATTTT,CASSFQGQGNQPQHF,TRBV5-6,TRBD1,TRBJ1-5,-
TGTGCCAGCAGCTCGTCCCTCGAGCAGTACTTC,CASSSSLEQYF,TRBV7-2,-,TRBJ2-7,many
TGTGCCAGCAGCTTGGCCGGGGACATCTACACCGGGGAGCTGTTTTTT,CASSLAGDIYTGELFF,TRBV5-5,-,TRBJ2-2,-
TGTGCCACCAGCGTAGCGGGGGAGGTCAATGAGCAGTTCTTC,CATSVAGEVNEQFF,TRBV15,TRBD2,TRBJ2-1,-
TGTGCCAGCAGTTACTCTAGACTAGCCGCAGATACGCAGTATTTT,CASSYSRLAADTQYF,TRBV6-5,TRBD2,TRBJ2-3,few
TGCAGTGCTAGGCAAGGGGGCTCCTACAATGAGCAGTTCTTC,CSARQGGSYNEQFF,TRBV20-1,-,TRBJ2-1,many
TGTGCCAGCAGCTTAGGGCAAACTGCAAACTATGAGCAGTTCTTC,CASSLGQTANYEQFF,TRBV7-7,-,TRBJ2-1,many
TGTGCCAGCAGCTTGGTAGGGGGGGAGAACACTGAAGCTTTCTTT,CASSLVGGENTEAFF,TRBV5-6,-,TRBJ1-1,many
TGCGCCAGCAGTCCTGAGTGGGATACGCAGTATTTT,CASSPEWDTQYF,TRBV5-1,-,TRBJ2-3,-
TGCAGCGTCAACGACAGGGGCACAAACAATGAGCAGTTCTTC,CSVNDRGTNNEQFF,TRBV29-1,TRBD1,TRBJ2-1,many
TGTGCCAGCAGTTTAGGGCAGGTAAACGAGCAGTTCTTC,CASSLGQVNEQFF,TRBV12-3/TRBV12-4,-,TRBJ2-1,many
TGCAGTGCTAGAATAGCGGGAGTTGAGGGTGAGCAGTTCTTC,CSARIAGVEGEQFF,TRBV20-1,TRBD2,TRBJ2-1,many
TGTGCCAGCAGCTACTTGGTAGAGAGTTGGACCGGGGAGCTGTTTTTT,CASSYLVESWTGELFF,TRBV7-2,-,TRBJ2-2,few
TGTGCCAGCAGCGCCGAGGATTGGCGGAGGGGGTACGAGCAGTACTTC,CASSAEDWRRGYEQYF,TRBV7-2,-,TRBJ2-7,few
TGTGCCAGCAGTTGGGAACGACAGGGCGGGACTGAAGCTTTCTTT,CASSWERQGGTEAFF,TRBV27,TRBD1,TRBJ1-1,many
TGTGCCAGCCGGGGAAACACCATATATTTT,CASRGNTIYF,TRBV28,-,TRBJ1-3,few
TGCAGCGCTAAGACAGGGGGCGGTTCACCCCTCCACTTT,CSAKTGGGSPLHF,TRBV29-1,TRBD1,TRBJ1-6,many
TGCAGTGCTAGATCAAGGGAGGGGAGGGAGACCCAGTACTTC,CSARSREGRETQYF,TRBV20-1,TRBD2,TRBJ2-5,many
TGTGCCAGCAGCCTCCGACTCTCCGGCGGGAACTATGGCTACACCTTC,CASSLRLSGGNYGYTF,TRBV14,-,TRBJ1-2,-
TGCGCCAGCAGCCACACCGACAGTTCCTACGAGCAGTACTTC,CASSHTDSSYEQYF,TRBV4-3,-,TRBJ2-7,many
TGTGCCAGCAGCTTAACTGTGGGAAAGTCCTACGAGCAGTACTTC,CASSLTVGKSYEQYF,TRBV7-3,-,TRBJ2-7,-
TGCGCCAGCAGCGGGAGCCTCTCTGGAAACACCATATATTTT,CASSGSLSGNTIYF,TRBV10-1,-,TRBJ1-3,many
TGTGCCAGCAGAAAAGACAGGGCGGGCACCGGGGAGCTGTTTTTT,CASRKDRAGTGELFF,TRBV7-2,TRBD1,TRBJ2-2,many
TGTGCCAGCAGTGTAGAGGGTTTTGAAGAGACCCAGTACTTC,CASSVEGFEETQYF,TRBV6-4,-,TRBJ2-5,many
TGTGCCTGGACTAGCGGGGGGAATGAGCAGTTCTTC,CAWTSGGNEQFF,TRBV30,TRBD2,TRBJ2-1,many
TGCAGTGCTAACGGGTATCGCATGAACACTGAAGCTTTCTTT,CSANGYRMNTEAFF,TRBV20-1,-,TRBJ1-1,many
TGTGCCAGCAGTTTTGTGCGGGACCCGGGGCGACTAGGTAGCTACGAGCAGTACTTC,CASSFVRDPGRLGSYEQYF,TRBV28,-,TRBJ2-7,many
TGTGCCAGCACCTGGGGCGGGGAGCTGTTTTTT,CASTWGGELFF,TRBV27,-,TRBJ2-2,many
TGTGCCAGCAGTACGATGCCCGGGACTTCTAATGAGCAGTTCTTC,CASSTMPGTSNEQFF,TRBV6-2/TRBV6-3,-,TRBJ2-1,-
TGTGCCAGCAGCGTAGGGTCCCTCGGGGGAGCGGGCAATGAGCAGTTCTTC,CASSVGSLGGAGNEQFF,TRBV9,-,TRBJ2-1,many
TGCAGCGTTTCAGCGGGAGAGGTGGGGGAGACCCAGTACTTC,CSVSAGEVGETQYF,TRBV29-1,TRBD2,TRBJ2-5,many
TGCGCCAGCAGCCGCGGGACTAGCGGGGGGCAAGAGACCCAGTACTTC,CASSRGTSGGQETQYF,TRBV5-1,TRBD2,TRBJ2-5,-
TGCAGTGCTAAATTTAGCGGGAGTACAGATACGCAGTATTTT,CSAKFSGSTDTQYF,TRBV20-1,TRBD2,TRBJ2-3,many
TGTGCCAGCAGCTCATGGGCCCGCGAGACCCAGTACTTC,CASSSWARETQYF,TRBV27,-,TRBJ2-5,many
TGTGCCAGCAGCGTAGTTAATGCGGGCAACTATGGCTACACCTTC,CASSVVNAGNYGYTF,TRBV9,-,TRBJ1-2,many
TGTGCCAGCAAGCCCACTACTGTCGGTGGCTACACCTTC,CASKPTTVGGYTF,TRBV27,-,TRBJ1-2,-
TGCAGTGCTAGAGATGGCCAGGGAATTTCTATCGCTTTCTTT,CSARDGQGISIAFF,TRBV20-1,-,TRBJ1-1,many
TGCAGTGCTAGAGTTATTTTGGGCGAGCAGTACTTC,CSARVILGEQYF,TRBV20-1,-,TRBJ2-7,many
TGTGCCAGCAGCTGGGGGGGGGCCGCTGAAGCTTTCTTT,CASSWGGAAEAFF,TRBV7-3,-,TRBJ1-1,many
TGTGCCAGCAGTCCCGACAGGGGCACAGATACGCAGTATTTT,CASSPDRGTDTQYF,TRBV5-1,TRBD1,TRBJ2-3,many
TGCGCCAGCAGCCCGGGACGGAGTTCGGCTTTTTATAATTCACCCCTCCACTTT,CASSPGRSSAFYNSPLHF,TRBV5-1,-,TRBJ1-6,few
TGCGCCAGCAGCGTGCGGGGACAGGGGGCAGGGACTGAAGCTTTCTTT,CASSVRGQGAGTEAFF,TRBV5-1,TRBD1,TRBJ1-1,many
TGCGCCAGCAGCTTGCGCCCAGGGGATACGCAGTATTTT,CASSLRPGDTQYF,TRBV5-1,-,TRBJ2-3,few
TGTGCCAGCAGTTCAGCCCGTTGGGGCAATGAGCAGTTCTTC,CASSSARWGNEQFF,TRBV12-3/TRBV12-4,-,TRBJ2-1,many
TGCGCCAGCAGCTTGGGAGACAGGGTAATGAACACTGAAGCTTTCTTT,CASSLGDRVMNTEAFF,TRBV5-1,TRBD1,TRBJ1-1,many
TGTGCCTGGGGGAGGGTGGAGGCTTTCTTT,CAWGRVEAFF,TRBV30,-,TRBJ1-1,few
TGCAGTGCTAGGACGGGAGGAGGTTACAATGAGCAGTTCTTC,CSARTGGGYNEQFF,TRBV20-1,TRBD2,TRBJ2-1,-
TGTGCCAGCATCTTCTCGGGGGGCGCGGGCACTGAAGCTTTCTTT,CASIFSGGAGTEAFF,TRBV12-3/TRBV12-4,-,TRBJ1-1,many
TGCGCCAGCAGCTCGGGACTAGCGGAAATCAGCTCCTACAATGAGCAGTTCTTC,CASSSGLAEISSYNEQFF,TRBV5-1,TRBD2,TRBJ2-1,-